This TCR beta chain stems from a study of T cells in Graves' hyperthyroidism and ophthalmopathy. Background on the study: Peripheral blood was taken when the disease was first diagnosed, before any treatment began.

Authors of the study amplified TCR beta CDR3 regions from RNA transcripts. A first-round RT-PCR of the TCR CDR3 used the HTBI primer set. One entry per CDR3 protein results from TCRdb running MiXCR on the multiplex PCR reads. The sample lists roughly 510,000 distinct CDR3 sequences, under 25% seen once, with roughly 29% in the top ten. Absent ophthalmopathy progression within 18 months defined stable Graves' hyperthyroidism. CDR3 size: 13 residues. Germline CDR1 and CDR2: SGHAT and FQNNGV. Trimming took off 0 bases at V and 3 bases at J, with 5 bases between the two ends. This clonotype was detected many times.

The chain has TRBV11-2 and TRBJ1-1; D ambiguous. The clonotype was recovered from a man between 18 and 35 years old with Graves' hyperthyroidism. The sample consisted of blood. The CDR3 DNA is TGTGCCAGCAGCTTAGAAGGGCACACTGAAGCTTTCTTT. Its protein product is CASSLEGHTEAFF.